A single sample gave rise to the 22 T cell receptor beta chains below, sequenced in a study of T cells in Graves' hyperthyroidism and ophthalmopathy. Authors of the study amplified TCR beta CDR3 regions from RNA transcripts. During a first-round RT-PCR of the TCR CDR3, the HTBI primer set was used. From the multiplex PCR reads, TCRdb called clonotypes with MiXCR, one entry per CDR3 protein. In the table there are about 420,000 distinct CDR3 sequences, approximately 14% of which are singletons. The sample was blood. All receptors come from a woman under 30 with Graves' hyperthyroidism.

The sample holds many counts of this clonotype. This rearrangement joins TRBV27 to TRBJ2-1; 13 bases fit TRBD2. The germline V gene encodes CDR1 MNHEY and CDR2 SMNVEV (reference sequence). There are 16 residues in the CDR3. The J segment lost 4 bases and the V segment lost 5 bases, leaving 5 bases of the junction unmatched. This CDR3 is CASSPTSGRAYNEQFF. The CDR3 DNA follows: TGTGCCAGCAGTCCTACTAGCGGGAGGGCTTACAATGAGCAGTTCTTC.

This clonotype showed up many times. The chain links TRBV11-2 to TRBJ2-7, with D unclear. Germline V lookup: CDR1 SGHAT, CDR2 FQNNGV. The CDR3 totals 13 residues. With 3 bases removed from V and 1 base from J, the gap between germline ends came to 7 bases. The CDR3, as DNA: TGTGCCAGCAGCTTTTCGGAATCCTACGAGCAGTACTTC. It encodes CASSFSESYEQYF. The full variable domain, with the rest looked up from reference TRBV11-2 and TRBJ2-7, is EAGVAQSPRYKIIEKRQSVAFWCNPISGHATLYWYQQILGQGPKLLIQFQNNGVVDDSQLPKDRFSAERLKGVDSTLKIQPAKLEDSAVYLCASSFSESYEQYFGPGTRLTVT.

This clonotype has a count of ten or more. J is TRBJ2-1 and V is TRBV10-1, with unresolved D. Germline-derived CDR1 and CDR2 are WNHNN and SYGVQD (reference sequence). Trimming shortened V by 0 bases and J by 5 bases, and 8 bases separated the two germline ends. The CDR3 has 14 residues. CDR3 region: CASSESRTNNEQFF. The DNA of the CDR3 is TGCGCCAGCAGTGAGTCTCGGACCAACAATGAGCAGTTCTTC.

There are many counts of this clonotype. The rearrangement links TRBV7-2 to TRBJ1-6; 8 bases line up with TRBD1. The CDR3 totals 16 residues. V lost 5 bases, J lost 8 bases, and 11 bases stayed unmatched. Germline values: CDR1 SGHTA, CDR2 FQGNSA. This chain's CDR3 is CASSQSPGGRDSPLHF. The CDR3 DNA sequence: TGTGCCAGCAGCCAATCTCCAGGGGGCCGGGATTCACCCCTCCACTTT.

This clonotype was detected ten times or more. The V gene is TRBV11-2, the J gene TRBJ1-4, with 9 nucleotides matching TRBD1. Losses at the gene ends were 1 base for V and 7 bases for J; bases not matched to a gene: 10. Germline V gene sequence: CDR1 SGHAT, CDR2 FQNNGV. The CDR3 is 17 residues long. This CDR3 reads CASSLVERGQGGEKLFF. CDR3 in DNA: TGTGCCAGCAGCTTAGTCGAGAGGGGACAGGGAGGTGAAAAACTGTTTTTT.

This clonotype has a count of ten or more. The chain combines TRBV7-9 with TRBJ2-3; TRBD2 matches 9 bases. Germline V CDR1 and CDR2: SEHNR, FQNEAQ (reference sequence). V shed 3 bases and J 4 bases; nucleotides not matched to a gene: 8. The CDR3 loop spans 16 amino acids. CDR3 residues: CASSLPLAGFADTQYF. CDR3 bases: TGTGCCAGCAGCTTGCCCCTAGCGGGATTTGCAGATACGCAGTATTTT.

Ten or more counts support this clonotype. This rearrangement joins TRBV28 to TRBJ2-1, with 10 bases identical to TRBD2. Germline lookup yields CDR1 MDHEN and CDR2 SYDVKM. The trim removed 4 bases at V and 7 bases at J, leaving 7 bases unmatched. This CDR3 has 15 residues. CDR3 sequence reads: CASSSSSGSGNEQFF. CDR3 bases: TGTGCCAGCAGTTCCTCTAGCGGGAGTGGTAATGAGCAGTTCTTC.

This clonotype has only one observation. V gene TRBV5-4 combines with J gene TRBJ1-4; weak D call: TRBD1 (6 bases). V shed 0 bases and J shed 4 bases, with 10 bases lying between them. Per the germline V gene, CDR1 is SGHNT and CDR2 is YYREEE (reference sequence). The CDR3 sequence is 15 residues long. CDR3 protein: CASSLAGGRNEKLFF. CDR3 nucleotide sequence: TGTGCCAGCAGCTTGGCCGGGGGGCGTAATGAAAAACTGTTTTTT.

This rearrangement joins TRBV7-3 to TRBJ2-5; 9 bases match TRBD1. The V gene end was trimmed by 4 bases and the J gene end by 5 bases; junction bases not matched to a gene: 8. CDR3 length equals 15 residues. The germline gives CDR1 SGHTA, CDR2 FQGTGA. Here the CDR3 reads CASSSGQGILETQYF. The CDR3 DNA follows: TGTGCCAGCAGCTCCGGACAGGGGATATTGGAGACCCAGTACTTC.

This clonotype was detected many times. This chain joins TRBV20-1 and TRBJ2-3; 9 positions agree with TRBD2. Germline values: CDR1 DFQATT, CDR2 SNEGSKA (reference sequence). V was pared by 3 bases and J by 3 bases, with 7 bases of the junction left unmatched. This CDR3 spans 15 amino acids. CDR3 protein: CSASRIAGVTDTQYF. DNA for the CDR3: TGCAGTGCTAGCCGAATAGCGGGAGTAACAGATACGCAGTATTTT.

This clonotype has a count of ten or more. The rearrangement links TRBV3-1 to TRBJ1-2; maybe TRBD1 (6 bases). The CDR3 length is 15 residues. Germline values: CDR1 LGHDT, CDR2 YNNKEL (reference sequence). V lost 5 bases and J 5 bases, leaving 18 bases between the germline ends. DNA of the CDR3: TGTGCCAGCAGCTTCGCGACAGGAGAGATTTATGGCTACACCTTC. Translated: CASSFATGEIYGYTF.

This clonotype occurred many times. The V call is TRBV7-2, the J call TRBJ2-5; 14 nucleotides line up with TRBD2. The CDR3 has 14 residues. Germline-derived CDR1 and CDR2 are SGHTA and FQGNSA. The ends lost 4 bases at V and 14 bases at J; junction bases unmatched: 9. The CDR3 sequence: CASSSPAGLAGEYF. The DNA for the CDR3 is TGTGCCAGCAGCTCACCCGCGGGACTAGCGGGAGAATACTTC.

This clonotype came up many times. This sequence joins TRBV2 and TRBJ2-5, with a weak D call TRBD1 (6 bases). The CDR3 has 14 amino acids. CDR1 is SNHLY, CDR2 FYNNEI, per germline. V was clipped by 7 bases and J by 2 bases, with 14 bases between them. The CDR3 spells CASTKGTRQETQYF. The CDR3 region has the DNA TGTGCCAGCACTAAAGGGACACGACAAGAGACCCAGTACTTC.

In its sample, this clonotype was seen many times. The chain is built from TRBV20-1 and TRBJ2-1; D is perhaps TRBD1 or TRBD2 (5 bases each). The CDR3 is made up of 16 amino acids. Germline CDR1 and CDR2: DFQATT and SNEGSKA (reference sequence). Trimming shortened V by 1 base and J by 2 bases, and 15 bases separated the two germline ends. The CDR3 coding sequence is TGCAGTGCTAGAGCCTTCGGGGCGGTGACCTACAATGAGCAGTTCTTC. Translating it yields CSARAFGAVTYNEQFF.

This clonotype was picked up a small number of times. The V call is TRBV14, the J call TRBJ2-5, with 8 bases identical to TRBD1. The germline V gene encodes CDR1 SGHDN and CDR2 FVKESK. There are 14 residues in the CDR3. J lost 5 bases, V lost 3 bases, and 5 bases had no gene match. The CDR3 sequence: CASSQDRDRETQYF. The CDR3 region has the DNA TGTGCCAGCAGCCAGGACAGGGACCGGGAGACCCAGTACTTC.

This clonotype was seen ten or more times. The rearrangement joins TRBV4-3 to TRBJ1-1; perhaps TRBD1 as D (5 bases). The germline V gene has CDR1 LGHNA and CDR2 YSLEER. The ends were cut back, 0 bases at V and 4 bases at J, with 9 bases in the middle. CDR3 length: 14 residues. The CDR3 bases are TGCGCCAGCAGCCAAGATGAAGGGGTCACTGAAGCTTTCTTT. This sequence encodes CASSQDEGVTEAFF.

This sequence joins TRBV12-3 or TRBV12-4 and TRBJ2-1; TRBD2 aligns across 8 bases. J gave up 8 bases and V 8 bases, and 11 bases lay outside the gene matches. The CDR3 length is 14 residues. The CDR3 DNA reads TGTGCCAGCCGCAGGGGACTAGAGAGGGATGAGCAGTTCTTC. This translates into CASRRGLERDEQFF.

V gene TRBV13 combines with J gene TRBJ1-2; TRBD1 matches 12 bases. The CDR3 contains 18 residues. Per the germline V gene, CDR1 is PRHDT and CDR2 is FYEKMQ (reference sequence). With 0 bases clipped from V and 0 bases from J, the junction kept 5 bases outside the gene matches. CDR3 residues: CASSLGGQGASANYGYTF. The CDR3 nucleotides are TGTGCCAGCAGCTTAGGGGGACAGGGGGCTTCAGCTAACTATGGCTACACCTTC.

In its sample, this clonotype was seen a few times. Germline and junction disagree at one end, which may indicate a read error. J is TRBJ2-1 and V is TRBV5-4; D tentatively fits TRBD1 or TRBD2 (5 bases each). This CDR3 is 17 amino acids long. Germline-derived CDR1 and CDR2 are SGHNT and YYREEE (reference sequence). CDR3 amino acids: CAGSLDFGASYEDEQFF. DNA for the CDR3: TGTGCCGGCAGCTTGGATTTCGGGGCTAGCTATGAGGATGAGCAGTTCTTC.

This rearrangement joins TRBV12-3 or TRBV12-4 to TRBJ2-6, with a weak D call TRBD2 (5 bases). The CDR3 length is 16 residues. The V end lost 7 bases, the J end lost 1 base, and 14 bases lay between the germline ends. CDR3 amino acids: CASTYPTGSGANVLTF. The CDR3 nucleotides are TGTGCCAGCACCTACCCTACGGGATCTGGGGCCAACGTCCTGACTTTC.

This chain links TRBV20-1 with TRBJ2-1; the match to TRBD2 covers 13 bases. The CDR3 is 14 residues long. Germline loops: CDR1 DFQATT, CDR2 SNEGSKA (reference sequence). The V gene end was trimmed by 3 bases and the J gene end by 7 bases; junction bases not matched to a gene: 3. CDR3 in DNA: TGCAGTGCTAGCCCGACTAGCGGGAGGAATGAGCAGTTCTTC. It yields the protein CSASPTSGRNEQFF.

This clonotype has ten or more counts. The chain uses TRBV28 and TRBJ2-7, with 11 bases fitting TRBD2. Germline lookup yields CDR1 MDHEN and CDR2 SYDVKM. This CDR3 region has 15 residues. V shed 3 bases, J shed 2 bases, and the junction held 3 bases outside the gene matches. CDR3 sequence (DNA): TGTGCCAGCAGTTTGTCACTAGCGGGAGCCTACGAGCAGTACTTC. Residues: CASSLSLAGAYEQYF.